The rows below give T cell receptor beta chains drawn from one sample of a study of blood T cell repertoires in COVID-19. This table comes from immunoSEQ multiplex PCR, and its TCRdb copy is limited to in-frame clones, with some not included. The sample consists of around 170,000 clones, about nine tenths of them appearing once. The sample taken for sequencing was peripheral blood. Receptor source: a woman in her twenties or thirties with acute or convalescent COVID-19. Both conserved end residues are part of each CDR3. Fields, in order: CDR3 length, J gene, D gene, clone size, V gene, CDR3 DNA, CDR3 protein. The D gene is left open where the match is weak. Clone size is not always given. Where it is, it says once, few, many or a class for expanded clones.

CDR3 length: 13
J gene: TRBJ2-7
D gene: NA
clone size: NA
V gene: TRBV28
CDR3 DNA: TGTGCCGCTTTAGCTACCAACTCCTACGAGCAGTACTTC
CDR3 protein: CAALATNSYEQYF

CDR3 length: 13
J gene: TRBJ2-5
D gene: TRBD1
clone size: NA
V gene: TRBV30
CDR3 DNA: TGTGCCTGGGGGACAGTTTTATTTGAGACCCAGTACTTC
CDR3 protein: CAWGTVLFETQYF

CDR3 length: 13
J gene: TRBJ2-1
D gene: TRBD2
clone size: NA
V gene: TRBV18
CDR3 DNA: TGTGCCAGCTCACCGGGACTACCCAATGAGCAGTTCTTC
CDR3 protein: CASSPGLPNEQFF

CDR3 length: 15
J gene: TRBJ2-2
D gene: TRBD2
clone size: NA
V gene: TRBV27
CDR3 DNA: TGTGCCAGCAATCCGGGAGGGCCTGGCACCGGGGAGCTGTTTTTT
CDR3 protein: CASNPGGPGTGELFF

CDR3 length: 16
J gene: TRBJ2-1
D gene: TRBD2
clone size: NA
V gene: TRBV5-1
CDR3 DNA: TGCGCCAGCAGCTTGGGATATACTAGCGTCTACAATGAGCAGTTCTTC
CDR3 protein: CASSLGYTSVYNEQFF

CDR3 length: 11
J gene: TRBJ2-7
D gene: NA
clone size: NA
V gene: TRBV20-1
CDR3 DNA: TGCAGTGTCGAGTTCTCCTACGAGCAGTACTTC
CDR3 protein: CSVEFSYEQYF

CDR3 length: 15
J gene: TRBJ2-2
D gene: TRBD1
clone size: once
V gene: TRBV24-1
CDR3 DNA: TGTGCCACCAGTTCCGGGACAGCAAACACCGGGGAGCTGTTTTTT
CDR3 protein: CATSSGTANTGELFF

CDR3 length: 19
J gene: TRBJ2-5
D gene: TRBD2
clone size: NA
V gene: TRBV5-4
CDR3 DNA: TGTGCCAGCAGCTTGGTTGGGACTAGCGGGAGAGGGGGCGACGGGACCCAGTACTTC
CDR3 protein: CASSLVGTSGRGGDGTQYF

CDR3 length: 18
J gene: TRBJ2-2
D gene: TRBD1
clone size: NA
V gene: TRBV28
CDR3 DNA: TGTGCCAGCAGTTTACCCGGAATAGGGACAGCGAACACCGGGGAGCTGTTTTTT
CDR3 protein: CASSLPGIGTANTGELFF

CDR3 length: 12
J gene: TRBJ1-1
D gene: TRBD1
clone size: once
V gene: TRBV29-1
CDR3 DNA: TGCAGCGCCAGAGTGACAGGGTCTGAAGCTTTCTTT
CDR3 protein: CSARVTGSEAFF

CDR3 length: 15
J gene: TRBJ2-1
D gene: TRBD2
clone size: NA
V gene: TRBV7-2
CDR3 DNA: TGTGCCAGCAGCTTAGCCGGGACTAGCGGTAATGAGCAGTTCTTC
CDR3 protein: CASSLAGTSGNEQFF

CDR3 length: 15
J gene: TRBJ1-6
D gene: TRBD1
clone size: NA
V gene: TRBV5-1
CDR3 DNA: TGCGCCAGCAGCTTGGGGACAGGGGTAAATTCACCCCTCCACTTT
CDR3 protein: CASSLGTGVNSPLHF

CDR3 length: 13
J gene: TRBJ2-1
D gene: NA
clone size: few
V gene: TRBV6-5
CDR3 DNA: TGTGCCAGCAGTTCGCGCTCCTACAATGAGCAGTTCTTC
CDR3 protein: CASSSRSYNEQFF

CDR3 length: 13
J gene: TRBJ1-4
D gene: NA
clone size: NA
V gene: TRBV4-2
CDR3 DNA: TGTGCCAGCAGCCAAGATCGGGGGGAGAAACTGTTTTTT
CDR3 protein: CASSQDRGEKLFF

CDR3 length: 16
J gene: TRBJ1-3
D gene: NA
clone size: NA
V gene: TRBV18
CDR3 DNA: TGTGCCAGCTCACCTTTCGCAGGGACTACTGGAAACACCATATATTTT
CDR3 protein: CASSPFAGTTGNTIYF

CDR3 length: 14
J gene: TRBJ2-7
D gene: TRBD2
clone size: NA
V gene: TRBV5-4
CDR3 DNA: TGTGCCAGCAGCTTGGAGGGACTAGCGCGGGAGCAGTACTTC
CDR3 protein: CASSLEGLAREQYF

CDR3 length: 12
J gene: TRBJ2-7
D gene: TRBD1
clone size: NA
V gene: TRBV29-1
CDR3 DNA: TGCAGCGTTGGTCAGGGGGCGGGAGAGCAGTACTTC
CDR3 protein: CSVGQGAGEQYF

CDR3 length: 13
J gene: TRBJ2-2
D gene: TRBD2
clone size: NA
V gene: TRBV15
CDR3 DNA: TGTGCCACCTTGATGGGGGGGAGCGGGGAGCTGTTTTTT
CDR3 protein: CATLMGGSGELFF